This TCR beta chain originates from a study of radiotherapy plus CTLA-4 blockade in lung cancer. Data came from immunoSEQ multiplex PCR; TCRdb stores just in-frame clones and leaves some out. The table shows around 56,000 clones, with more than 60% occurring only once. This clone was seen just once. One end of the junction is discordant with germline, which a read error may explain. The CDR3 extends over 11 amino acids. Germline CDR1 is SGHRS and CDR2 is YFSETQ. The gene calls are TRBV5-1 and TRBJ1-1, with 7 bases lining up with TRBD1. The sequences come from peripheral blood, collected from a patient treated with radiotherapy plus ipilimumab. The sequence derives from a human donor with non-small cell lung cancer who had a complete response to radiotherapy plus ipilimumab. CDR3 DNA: TGCGCCTGCAGCGGGGACAGCAGGGCTTTCTTT. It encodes CACSGDSRAFF. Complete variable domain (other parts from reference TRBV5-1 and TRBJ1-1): KAGVTQTPRYLIKTRGQQVTLSCSPISGHRSVSWYQQTPGQGLQFLFEYFSETQRNKGNFPGRFSGRQFSNSRSEMNVSTLELGDSALYLCACSGDSRAFFGQGTRLTVV.